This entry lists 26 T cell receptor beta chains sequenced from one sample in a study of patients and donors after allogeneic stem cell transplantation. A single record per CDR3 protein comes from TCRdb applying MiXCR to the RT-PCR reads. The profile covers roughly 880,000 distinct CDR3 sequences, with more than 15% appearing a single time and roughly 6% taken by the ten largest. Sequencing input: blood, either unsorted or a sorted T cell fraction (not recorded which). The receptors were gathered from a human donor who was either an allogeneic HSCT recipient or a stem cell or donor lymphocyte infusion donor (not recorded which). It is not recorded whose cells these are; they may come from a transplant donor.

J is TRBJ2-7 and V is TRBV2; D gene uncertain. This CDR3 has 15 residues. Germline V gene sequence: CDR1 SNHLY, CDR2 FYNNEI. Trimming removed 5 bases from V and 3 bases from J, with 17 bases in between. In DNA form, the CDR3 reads TGTGCCAGCAGTAAGACCCCCGACCTCTACTACGAGCAGTACTTC. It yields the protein CASSKTPDLYYEQYF. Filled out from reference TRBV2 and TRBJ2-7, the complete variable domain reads EPEVTQTPSHQVTQMGQEVILRCVPISNHLYFYWYRQILGQKVEFLVSFYNNEISEKSEIFDDQFSVERPDGSNFTLKIRSTKLEDSAMYFCASSKTPDLYYEQYFGPGTRLTVT.

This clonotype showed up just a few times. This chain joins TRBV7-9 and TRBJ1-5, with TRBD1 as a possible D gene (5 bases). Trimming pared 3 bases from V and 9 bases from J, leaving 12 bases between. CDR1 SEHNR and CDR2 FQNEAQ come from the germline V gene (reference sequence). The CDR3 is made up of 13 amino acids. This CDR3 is CASSLAGDRPQHF. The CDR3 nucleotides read TGTGCCAGCAGCTTGGCGGGGGATAGGCCCCAGCATTTT.

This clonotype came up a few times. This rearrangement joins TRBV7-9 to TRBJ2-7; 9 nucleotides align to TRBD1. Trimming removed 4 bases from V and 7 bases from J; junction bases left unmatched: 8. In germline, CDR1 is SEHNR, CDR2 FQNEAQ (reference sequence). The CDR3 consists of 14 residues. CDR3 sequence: CASSSVGQGQEQYF. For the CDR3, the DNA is TGTGCCAGCAGCTCCGTGGGACAGGGCCAGGAGCAGTACTTC. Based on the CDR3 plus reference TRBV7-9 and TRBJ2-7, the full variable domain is DTGVSQNPRHKITKRGQNVTFRCDPISEHNRLYWYRQTLGQGPEFLTYFQNEAQLEKSRLLSDRFSAERPKGSFSTLEIQRTEQGDSAMYLCASSSVGQGQEQYFGPGTRLTVT.

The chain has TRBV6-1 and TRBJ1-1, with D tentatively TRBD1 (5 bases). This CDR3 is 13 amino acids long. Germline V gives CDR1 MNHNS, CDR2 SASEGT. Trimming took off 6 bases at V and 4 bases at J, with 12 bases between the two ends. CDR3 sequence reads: CASRGPGGTEAFF. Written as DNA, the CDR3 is TGTGCCAGCAGGGGACCGGGGGGCACTGAAGCTTTCTTT.

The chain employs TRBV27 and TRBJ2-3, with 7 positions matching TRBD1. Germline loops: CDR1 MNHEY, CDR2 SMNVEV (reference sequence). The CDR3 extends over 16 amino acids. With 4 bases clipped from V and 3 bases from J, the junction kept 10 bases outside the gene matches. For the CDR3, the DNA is TGTGCCAGCAGTTGGACAGGCCTGAACCCAACAGATACGCAGTATTTT. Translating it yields CASSWTGLNPTDTQYF.

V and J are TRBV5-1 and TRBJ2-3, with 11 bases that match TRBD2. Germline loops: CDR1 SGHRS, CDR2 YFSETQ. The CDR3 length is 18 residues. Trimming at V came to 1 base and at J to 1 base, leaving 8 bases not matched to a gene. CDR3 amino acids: CASSLSGLAGGGTDTQYF. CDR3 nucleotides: TGCGCCAGCAGCTTGTCTGGCCTAGCGGGGGGCGGCACAGATACGCAGTATTTT.

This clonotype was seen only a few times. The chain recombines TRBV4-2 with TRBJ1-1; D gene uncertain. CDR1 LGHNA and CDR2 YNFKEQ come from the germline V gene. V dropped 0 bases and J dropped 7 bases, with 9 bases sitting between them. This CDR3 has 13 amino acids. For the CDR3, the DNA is TGTGCCAGCAGCCAAGATGGCATACGTGAAGCTTTCTTT. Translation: CASSQDGIREAFF.

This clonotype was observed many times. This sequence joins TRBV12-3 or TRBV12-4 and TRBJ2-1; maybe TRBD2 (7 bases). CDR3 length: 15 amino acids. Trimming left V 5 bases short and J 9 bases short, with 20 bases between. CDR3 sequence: CASSRRGKRGGEQFF. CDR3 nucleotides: TGTGCCAGCAGTCGACGGGGAAAAAGGGGGGGTGAGCAGTTCTTC.

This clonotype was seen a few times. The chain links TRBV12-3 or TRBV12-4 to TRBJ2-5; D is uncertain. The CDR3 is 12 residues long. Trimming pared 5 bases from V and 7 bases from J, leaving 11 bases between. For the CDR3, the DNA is TGTGCCAGCAGTCCCGGTTCCGGGACCCAGTACTTC. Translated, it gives CASSPGSGTQYF.

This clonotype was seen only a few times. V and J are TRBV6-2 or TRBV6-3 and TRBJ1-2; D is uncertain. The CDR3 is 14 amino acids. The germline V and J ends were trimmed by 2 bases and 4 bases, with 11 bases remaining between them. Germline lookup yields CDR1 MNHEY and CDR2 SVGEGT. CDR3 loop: CASSYGPDGYGYTF. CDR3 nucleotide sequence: TGTGCCAGCAGTTACGGGCCCGATGGCTATGGCTACACCTTC.

Here the CDR3 reads CATSDSKPRGYTF. Here the CDR3 DNA reads TGTGCCACCAGTGATTCAAAACCGAGGGGCTACACCTTC. The chain carries TRBV24-1 and TRBJ1-2, with D uncertain. Germline loops: CDR1 KGHDR, CDR2 SFDVKD. V gave up 2 bases and J gave up 8 bases, with 11 bases separating them. The CDR3 extends over 13 amino acids.

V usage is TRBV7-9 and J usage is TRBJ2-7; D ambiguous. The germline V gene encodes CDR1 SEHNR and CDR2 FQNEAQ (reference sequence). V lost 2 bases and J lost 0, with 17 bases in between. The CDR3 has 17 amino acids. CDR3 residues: CASSLTTPPLSSYEQYF. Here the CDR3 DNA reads TGTGCCAGCAGCTTAACAACCCCCCCGCTGAGCTCCTACGAGCAGTACTTC. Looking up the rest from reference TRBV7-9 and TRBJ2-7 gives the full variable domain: DTGVSQNPRHKITKRGQNVTFRCDPISEHNRLYWYRQTLGQGPEFLTYFQNEAQLEKSRLLSDRFSAERPKGSFSTLEIQRTEQGDSAMYLCASSLTTPPLSSYEQYFGPGTRLTVT.

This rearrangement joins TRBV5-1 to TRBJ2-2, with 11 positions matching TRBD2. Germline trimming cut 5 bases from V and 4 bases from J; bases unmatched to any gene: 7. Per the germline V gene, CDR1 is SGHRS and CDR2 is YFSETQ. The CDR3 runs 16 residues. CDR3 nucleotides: TGCGCCAGCAGGTCTAGCGGGAGGTCTGGCACCGGGGAGCTGTTTTTT. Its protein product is CASRSSGRSGTGELFF.

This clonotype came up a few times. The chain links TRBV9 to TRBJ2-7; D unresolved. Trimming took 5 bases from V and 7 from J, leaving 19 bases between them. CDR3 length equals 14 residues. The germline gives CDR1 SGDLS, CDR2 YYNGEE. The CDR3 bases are TGTGCCAGCAGACCAAGGGTTTCGTTATTGGAGCAGTACTTC. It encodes CASRPRVSLLEQYF.

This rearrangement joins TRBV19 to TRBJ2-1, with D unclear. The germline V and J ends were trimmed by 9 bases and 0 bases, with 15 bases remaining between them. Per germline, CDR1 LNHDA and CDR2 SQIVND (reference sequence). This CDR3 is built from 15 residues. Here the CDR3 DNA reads TGTGCCAGCAAAGTCGGACCGGCCTCCTACAATGAGCAGTTCTTC. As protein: CASKVGPASYNEQFF.

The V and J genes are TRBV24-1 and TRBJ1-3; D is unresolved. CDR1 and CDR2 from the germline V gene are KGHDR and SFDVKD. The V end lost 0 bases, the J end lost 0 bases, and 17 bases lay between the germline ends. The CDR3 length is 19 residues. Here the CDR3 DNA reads TGTGCCACCAGTGATTTGCAGGCCCCCAAGAGCCTCTCTGGAAACACCATATATTTT. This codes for CATSDLQAPKSLSGNTIYF.

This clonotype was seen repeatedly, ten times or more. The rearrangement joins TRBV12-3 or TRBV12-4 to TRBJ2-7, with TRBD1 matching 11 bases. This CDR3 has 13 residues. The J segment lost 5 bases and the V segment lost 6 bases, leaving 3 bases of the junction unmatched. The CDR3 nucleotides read TGTGCCAGCAGCGCGGGACAGGGGGACGAGCAGTACTTC. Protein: CASSAGQGDEQYF.

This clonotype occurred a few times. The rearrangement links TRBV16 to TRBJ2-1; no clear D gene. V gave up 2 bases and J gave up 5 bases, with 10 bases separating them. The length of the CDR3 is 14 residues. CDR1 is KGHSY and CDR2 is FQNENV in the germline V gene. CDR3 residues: CASSQDLKDNEQFF. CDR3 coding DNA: TGTGCCAGCAGCCAAGATCTCAAAGACAATGAGCAGTTCTTC. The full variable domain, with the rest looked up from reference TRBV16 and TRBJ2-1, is GEEVAQTPKHLVRGEGQKAKLYCAPIKGHSYVFWYQQVLKNEFKFLISFQNENVFDETGMPKERFSAKCLPNSPCSLEIQATKLEDSAVYFCASSQDLKDNEQFFGPGTRLTVL.

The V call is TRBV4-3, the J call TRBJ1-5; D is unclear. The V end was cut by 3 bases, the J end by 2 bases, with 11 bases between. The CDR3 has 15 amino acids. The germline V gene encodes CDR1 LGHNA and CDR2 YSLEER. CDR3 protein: CASSQNVWGNQPQHF. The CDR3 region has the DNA TGCGCCAGCAGCCAGAATGTTTGGGGCAATCAGCCCCAGCATTTT.

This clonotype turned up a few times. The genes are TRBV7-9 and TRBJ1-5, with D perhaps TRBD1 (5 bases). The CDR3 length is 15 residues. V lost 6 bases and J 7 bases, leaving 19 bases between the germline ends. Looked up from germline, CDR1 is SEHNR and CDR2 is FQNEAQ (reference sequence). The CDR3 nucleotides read TGTGCCAGCAGTCAAACACCAGGGAATGGCCAGCCCCAGCATTTT. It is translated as CASSQTPGNGQPQHF.

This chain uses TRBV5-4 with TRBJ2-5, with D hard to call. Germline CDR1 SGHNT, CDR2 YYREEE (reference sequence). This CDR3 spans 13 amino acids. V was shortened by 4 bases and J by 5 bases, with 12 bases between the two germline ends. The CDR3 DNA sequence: TGTGCCAGCAGCGCGCTAGAAGCGGAGACCCAGTACTTC. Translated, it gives CASSALEAETQYF.

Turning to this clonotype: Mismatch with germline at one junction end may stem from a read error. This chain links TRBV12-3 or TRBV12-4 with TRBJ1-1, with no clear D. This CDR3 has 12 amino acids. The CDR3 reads CASEGWGTEVFF. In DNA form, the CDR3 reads TGTGCCAGTGAGGGTTGGGGTACTGAAGTTTTCTTT.

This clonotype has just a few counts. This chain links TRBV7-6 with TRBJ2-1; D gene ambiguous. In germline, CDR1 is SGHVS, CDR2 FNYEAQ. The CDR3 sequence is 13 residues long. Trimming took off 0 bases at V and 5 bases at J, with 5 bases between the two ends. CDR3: CASSLAFNNEQFF. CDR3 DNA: TGTGCCAGCAGCTTAGCGTTCAACAATGAGCAGTTCTTC.

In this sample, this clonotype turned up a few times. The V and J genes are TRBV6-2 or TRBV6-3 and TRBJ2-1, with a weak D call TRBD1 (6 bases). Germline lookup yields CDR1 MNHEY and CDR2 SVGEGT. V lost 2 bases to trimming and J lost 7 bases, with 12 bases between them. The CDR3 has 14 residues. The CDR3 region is CASSYAGAWNEQFF. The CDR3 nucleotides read TGTGCCAGCAGTTACGCAGGGGCGTGGAATGAGCAGTTCTTC.

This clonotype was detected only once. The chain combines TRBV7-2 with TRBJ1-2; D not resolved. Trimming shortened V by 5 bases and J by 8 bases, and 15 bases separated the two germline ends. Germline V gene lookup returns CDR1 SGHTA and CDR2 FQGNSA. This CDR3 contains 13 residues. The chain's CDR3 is CASSPGPQEGYTF. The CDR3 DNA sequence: TGTGCCAGCAGCCCCGGGCCCCAAGAGGGCTACACCTTC. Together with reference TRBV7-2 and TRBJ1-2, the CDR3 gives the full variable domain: GAGVSQSPSNKVTEKGKDVELRCDPISGHTALYWYRQSLGQGLEFLIYFQGNSAPDKSGLPSDRFSAERTGGSVSTLTIQRTQQEDSAVYLCASSPGPQEGYTFGSGTRLTVV.

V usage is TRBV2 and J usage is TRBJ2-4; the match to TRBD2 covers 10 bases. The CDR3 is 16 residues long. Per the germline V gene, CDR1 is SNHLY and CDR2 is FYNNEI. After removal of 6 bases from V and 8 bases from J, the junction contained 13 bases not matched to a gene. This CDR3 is CASRGLADGGEDIQYF. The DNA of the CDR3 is TGTGCCAGCAGAGGACTAGCGGATGGGGGCGAAGACATTCAGTACTTC.